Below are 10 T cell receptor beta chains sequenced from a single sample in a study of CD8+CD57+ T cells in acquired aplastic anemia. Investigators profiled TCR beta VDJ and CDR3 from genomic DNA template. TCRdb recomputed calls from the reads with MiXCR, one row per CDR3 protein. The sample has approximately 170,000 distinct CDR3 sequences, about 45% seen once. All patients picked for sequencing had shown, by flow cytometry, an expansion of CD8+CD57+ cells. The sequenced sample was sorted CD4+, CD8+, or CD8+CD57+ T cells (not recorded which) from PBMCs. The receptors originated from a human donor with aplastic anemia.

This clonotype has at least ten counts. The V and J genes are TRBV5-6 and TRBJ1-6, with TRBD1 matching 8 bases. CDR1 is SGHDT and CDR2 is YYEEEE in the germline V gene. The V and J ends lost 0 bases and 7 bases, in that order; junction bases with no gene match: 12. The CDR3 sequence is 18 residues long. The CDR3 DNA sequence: TGTGCCAGCAGCTTGGGACAGGGGTTAGTTTCTCGGAATTCACCCCTCCACTTT. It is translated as CASSLGQGLVSRNSPLHF. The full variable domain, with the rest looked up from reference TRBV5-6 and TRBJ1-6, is DAGVTQSPTHLIKTRGQQVTLRCSPKSGHDTVSWYQQALGQGPQFIFQYYEEEERQRGNFPDRFSGHQFPNYSSELNVNALLLGDSALYLCASSLGQGLVSRNSPLHFGNGTRLTVT.

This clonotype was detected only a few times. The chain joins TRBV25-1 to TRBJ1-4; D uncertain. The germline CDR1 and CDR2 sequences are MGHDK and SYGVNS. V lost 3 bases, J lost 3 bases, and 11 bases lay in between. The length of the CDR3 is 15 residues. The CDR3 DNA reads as TGTGCCAGCAGTGATTGGGGTCCTCCTAATGAAAAACTGTTTTTT. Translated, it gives CASSDWGPPNEKLFF.

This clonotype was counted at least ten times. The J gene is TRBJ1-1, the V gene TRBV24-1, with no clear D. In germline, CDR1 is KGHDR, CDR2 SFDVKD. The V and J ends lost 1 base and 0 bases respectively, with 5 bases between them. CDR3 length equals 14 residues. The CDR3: CATSDFAMNTEAFF. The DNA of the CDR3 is TGTGCCACCAGTGATTTCGCTATGAACACTGAAGCTTTCTTT.

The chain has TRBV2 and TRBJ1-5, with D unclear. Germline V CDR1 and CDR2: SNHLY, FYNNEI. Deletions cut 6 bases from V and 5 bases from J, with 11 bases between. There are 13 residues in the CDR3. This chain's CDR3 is CASRGISDQPQHF. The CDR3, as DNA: TGTGCCAGCAGGGGGATAAGCGATCAGCCCCAGCATTTT.

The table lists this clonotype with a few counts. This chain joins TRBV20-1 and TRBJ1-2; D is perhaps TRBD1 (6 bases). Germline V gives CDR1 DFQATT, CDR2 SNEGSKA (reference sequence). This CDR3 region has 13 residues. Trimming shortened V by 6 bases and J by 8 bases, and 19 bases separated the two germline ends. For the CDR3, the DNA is TGCAGTGCCTTCCCAGGGGCCCCGCAAGGCTACACCTTC. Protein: CSAFPGAPQGYTF.

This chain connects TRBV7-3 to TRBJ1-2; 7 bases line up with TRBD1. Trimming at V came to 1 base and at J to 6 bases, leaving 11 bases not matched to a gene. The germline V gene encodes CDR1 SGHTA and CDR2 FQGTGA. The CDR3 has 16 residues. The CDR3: CASSLRAAAGGHGYTF. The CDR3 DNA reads TGTGCCAGCAGCTTAAGAGCTGCGGCAGGGGGACATGGCTACACCTTC.

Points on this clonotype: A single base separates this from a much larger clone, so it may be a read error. The CDR3 here is CASSFGGAGQPQHF. DNA for the CDR3: TGTGCCAGCAGTTTTGGGGGGGCTGGGCAGCCCCAGCATTTT. This chain connects TRBV12-3 or TRBV12-4 to TRBJ1-5, with D possibly matching TRBD1 (6 bases). V lost 3 bases to trimming and J lost 7 bases, with 13 bases between them. The CDR3 is 14 residues long.

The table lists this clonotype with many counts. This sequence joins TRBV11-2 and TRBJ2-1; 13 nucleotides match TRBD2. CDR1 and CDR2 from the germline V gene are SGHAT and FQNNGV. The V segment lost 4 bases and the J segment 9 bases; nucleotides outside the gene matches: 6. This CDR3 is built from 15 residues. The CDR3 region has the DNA TGTGCCAGCAGCTCTGGACTAGCGGGAGAGGGTGAGCAGTTCTTC. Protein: CASSSGLAGEGEQFF.

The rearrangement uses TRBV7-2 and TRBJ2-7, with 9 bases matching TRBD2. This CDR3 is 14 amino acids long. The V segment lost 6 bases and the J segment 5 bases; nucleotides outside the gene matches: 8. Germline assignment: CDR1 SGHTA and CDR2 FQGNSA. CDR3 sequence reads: CASSRERGAHEQYV. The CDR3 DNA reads TGTGCCAGCAGTCGCGAGCGGGGGGCCCACGAGCAGTACGTC.

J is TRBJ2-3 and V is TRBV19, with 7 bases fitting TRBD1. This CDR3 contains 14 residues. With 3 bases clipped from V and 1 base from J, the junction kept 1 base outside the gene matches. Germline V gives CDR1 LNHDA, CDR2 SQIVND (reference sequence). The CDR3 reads CASSMGTGTDTQYF. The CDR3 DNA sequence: TGTGCCAGTAGTATGGGGACAGGCACAGATACGCAGTATTTT. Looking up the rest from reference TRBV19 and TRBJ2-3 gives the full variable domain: DGGITQSPKYLFRKEGQNVTLSCEQNLNHDAMYWYRQDPGQGLRLIYYSQIVNDFQKGDIAEGYSVSREKKESFPLTVTSAQKNPTAFYLCASSMGTGTDTQYFGPGTRLTVL.